This T cell receptor beta chain is drawn from a study of T-cell memory formation after mild COVID-19. TCR alpha and TCR beta cDNA libraries carrying sample barcodes and UMIs came from 5'RACE with constant-segment primers. TCRdb redid the calling of the 5' RACE reads with MiXCR, one entry per CDR3 protein. In the table there are around 140,000 distinct CDR3 sequences, approximately 25% of which are singletons. The CDR3 is 14 amino acids. The V and J ends lost 3 bases and 2 bases respectively, with 14 bases between them. Germline CDR1 is SQVTM and CDR2 is ANQGSEA. Whole-study findings and limits: Cross-reactive memory apparently joined, as some responding clones appeared in pre-infection memory. CM and EM subsets held most contracting CD4+ clones; EMRA held CD8+ ones.

This clonotype was counted a few times. As yet, its antigen is unknown. The chain has TRBV29-1 and TRBJ2-7, with D perhaps TRBD1 or TRBD2 (5 bases each). This TCR was recovered from an adult woman who had mild COVID-19 (a few samples of this study predate the infection). Cell type and time point are not known. The sequenced sample was PBMCs or a T cell subset sorted from them (not recorded which). The CDR3 is CSVERGTRPYEQYF. The CDR3 nucleotides read TGCAGCGTTGAGAGAGGGACGAGGCCCTACGAGCAGTACTTC.